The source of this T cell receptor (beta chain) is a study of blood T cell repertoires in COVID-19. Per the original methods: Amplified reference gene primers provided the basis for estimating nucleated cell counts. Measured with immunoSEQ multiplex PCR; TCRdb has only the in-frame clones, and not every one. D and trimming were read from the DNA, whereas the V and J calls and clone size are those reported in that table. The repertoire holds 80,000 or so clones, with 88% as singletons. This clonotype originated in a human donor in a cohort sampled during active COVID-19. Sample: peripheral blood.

CDR3 coding DNA: TGTGCCAGCAGCCAAGAAGGTACGCGGCGGGGGATCACAGATACGCAGTATTTT. Encoded protein: CASSQEGTRRGITDTQYF. The V and J genes are TRBV4-2 and TRBJ2-3, with 7 bases identical to TRBD2. There are 18 residues in the CDR3. Germline CDR1 LGHNA, CDR2 YNFKEQ. V gave up 0 bases and J gave up 2 bases; unmatched junction bases: 11.